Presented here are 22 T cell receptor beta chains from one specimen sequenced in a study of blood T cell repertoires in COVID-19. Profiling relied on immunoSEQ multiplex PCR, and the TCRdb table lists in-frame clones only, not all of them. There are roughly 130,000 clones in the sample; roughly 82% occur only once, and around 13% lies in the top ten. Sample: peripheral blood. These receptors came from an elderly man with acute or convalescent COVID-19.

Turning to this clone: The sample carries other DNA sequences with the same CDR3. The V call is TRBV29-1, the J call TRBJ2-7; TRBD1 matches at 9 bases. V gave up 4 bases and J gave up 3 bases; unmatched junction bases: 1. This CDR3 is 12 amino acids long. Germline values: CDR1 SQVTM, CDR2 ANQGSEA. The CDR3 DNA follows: TGCAGCGTTGGGGACAGGGTCTACGAGCAGTACTTC. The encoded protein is CSVGDRVYEQYF.

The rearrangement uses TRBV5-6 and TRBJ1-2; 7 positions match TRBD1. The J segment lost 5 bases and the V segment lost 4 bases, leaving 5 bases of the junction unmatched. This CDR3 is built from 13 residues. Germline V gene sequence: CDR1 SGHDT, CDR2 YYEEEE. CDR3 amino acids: CASSRTGPYGYTF. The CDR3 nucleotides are TGTGCCAGCAGCCGGACAGGCCCTTATGGCTACACCTTC.

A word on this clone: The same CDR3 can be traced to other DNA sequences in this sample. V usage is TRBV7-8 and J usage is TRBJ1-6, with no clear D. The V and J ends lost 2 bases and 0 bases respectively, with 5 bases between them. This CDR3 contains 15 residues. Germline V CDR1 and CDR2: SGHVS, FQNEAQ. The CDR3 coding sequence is TGTGCCAGCAGCTTACGGGACTCCTATAATTCACCCCTCCACTTT. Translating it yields CASSLRDSYNSPLHF. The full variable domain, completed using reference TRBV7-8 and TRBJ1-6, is GAGVSQSPRYKVAKRGQDVALRCDPISGHVSLFWYQQALGQGPEFLTYFQNEAQLDKSGLPSDRFFAERPEGSVSTLKIQRTQQEDSAVYLCASSLRDSYNSPLHFGNGTRLTVT.

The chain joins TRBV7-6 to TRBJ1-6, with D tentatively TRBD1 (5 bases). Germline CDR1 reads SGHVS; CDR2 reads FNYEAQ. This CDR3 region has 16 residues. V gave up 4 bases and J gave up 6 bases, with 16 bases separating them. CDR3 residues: CASSSSRGGSNSPLHF. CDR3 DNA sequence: TGTGCCAGCAGCTCATCGCGGGGGGGAAGTAATTCACCCCTCCACTTT.

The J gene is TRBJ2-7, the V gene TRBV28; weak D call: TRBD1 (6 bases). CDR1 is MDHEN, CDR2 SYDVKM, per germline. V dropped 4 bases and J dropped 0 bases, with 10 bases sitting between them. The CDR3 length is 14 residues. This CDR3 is CASSSQGLSYEQYF. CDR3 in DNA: TGTGCCAGCAGTTCACAGGGTCTCTCCTACGAGCAGTACTTC.

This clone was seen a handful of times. CDR3 coding DNA: TGCGCCAGCAGCTTGGAAGGGGGGGCAGATACGCAGTATTTT. Translation gives CASSLEGGADTQYF. V usage is TRBV5-1 and J usage is TRBJ2-3; maybe TRBD2 (7 bases). The CDR3 extends over 14 amino acids. Trimming pared 0 bases from V and 4 bases from J, leaving 9 bases between. Germline loops: CDR1 SGHRS, CDR2 YFSETQ.

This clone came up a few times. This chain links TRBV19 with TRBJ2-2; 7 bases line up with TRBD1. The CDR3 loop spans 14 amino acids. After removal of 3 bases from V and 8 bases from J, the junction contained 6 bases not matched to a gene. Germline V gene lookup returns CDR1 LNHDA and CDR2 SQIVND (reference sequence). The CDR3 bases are TGTGCCAGTAGTATCGCACAGGGGATAGGGGAGCTGTTTTTT. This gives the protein CASSIAQGIGELFF.

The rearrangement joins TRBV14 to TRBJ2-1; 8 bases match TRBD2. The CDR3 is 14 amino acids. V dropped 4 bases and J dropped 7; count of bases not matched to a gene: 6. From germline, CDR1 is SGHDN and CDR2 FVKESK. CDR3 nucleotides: TGTGCCAGCAGCCGGCGACTAGCGTCGAATGAGCAGTTCTTC. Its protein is CASSRRLASNEQFF. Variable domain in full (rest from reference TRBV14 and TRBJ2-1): EAGVTQFPSHSVIEKGQTVTLRCDPISGHDNLYWYRRVMGKEIKFLLHFVKESKQDESGMPNNRFLAERTGGTYSTLKVQPAELEDSGVYFCASSRRLASNEQFFGPGTRLTVL.

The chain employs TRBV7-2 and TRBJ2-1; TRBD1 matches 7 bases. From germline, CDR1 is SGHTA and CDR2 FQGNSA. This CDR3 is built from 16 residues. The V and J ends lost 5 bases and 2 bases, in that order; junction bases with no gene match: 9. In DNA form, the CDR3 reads TGTGCCAGCAGCCCATTTCCCGGGACAGCCTACAATGAGCAGTTCTTC. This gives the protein CASSPFPGTAYNEQFF. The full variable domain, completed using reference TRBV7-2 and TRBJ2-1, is GAGVSQSPSNKVTEKGKDVELRCDPISGHTALYWYRQSLGQGLEFLIYFQGNSAPDKSGLPSDRFSAERTGGSVSTLTIQRTQQEDSAVYLCASSPFPGTAYNEQFFGPGTRLTVL.

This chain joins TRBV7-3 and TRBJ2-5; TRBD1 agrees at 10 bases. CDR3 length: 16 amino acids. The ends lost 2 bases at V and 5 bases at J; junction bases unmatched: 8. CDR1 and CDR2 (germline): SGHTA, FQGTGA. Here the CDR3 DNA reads TGTGCCAGCAGCTTAGGGACAGGGGCCGGCGGGGAGACCCAGTACTTC. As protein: CASSLGTGAGGETQYF.

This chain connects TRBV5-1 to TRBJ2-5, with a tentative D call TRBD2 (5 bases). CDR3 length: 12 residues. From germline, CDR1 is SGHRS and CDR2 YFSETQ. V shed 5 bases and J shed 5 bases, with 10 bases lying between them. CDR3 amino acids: CASSREYETQYF. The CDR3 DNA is TGCGCCAGCAGTCGGGAATATGAGACCCAGTACTTC.

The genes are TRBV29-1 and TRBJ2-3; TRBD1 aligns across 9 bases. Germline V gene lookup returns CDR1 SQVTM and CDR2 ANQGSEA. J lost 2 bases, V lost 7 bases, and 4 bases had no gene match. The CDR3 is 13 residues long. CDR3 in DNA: TGCAGCGACTTACAGGGGGCCACAGATACGCAGTATTTT. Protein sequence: CSDLQGATDTQYF.

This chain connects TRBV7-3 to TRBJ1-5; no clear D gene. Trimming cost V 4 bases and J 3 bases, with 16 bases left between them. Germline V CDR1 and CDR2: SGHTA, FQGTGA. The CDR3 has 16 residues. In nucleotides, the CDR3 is TGTGCCAGCAGCTCGGAGGGTCTGGCTATCAATCAGCCCCAGCATTTT. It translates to CASSSEGLAINQPQHF.

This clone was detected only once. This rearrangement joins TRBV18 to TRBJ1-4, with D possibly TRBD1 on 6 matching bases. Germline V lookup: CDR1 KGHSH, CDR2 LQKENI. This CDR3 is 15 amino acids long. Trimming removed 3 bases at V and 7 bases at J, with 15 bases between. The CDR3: CASSPNRASIEKLFF. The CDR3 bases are TGTGCCAGCTCACCGAACAGGGCTTCGATTGAAAAACTGTTTTTT. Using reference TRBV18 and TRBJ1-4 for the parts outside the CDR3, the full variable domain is NAGVMQNPRHLVRRRGQEARLRCSPMKGHSHVYWYRQLPEEGLKFMVYLQKENIIDESGMPKERFSAEFPKEGPSILRIQQVVRGDSAAYFCASSPNRASIEKLFFGSGTQLSVL.

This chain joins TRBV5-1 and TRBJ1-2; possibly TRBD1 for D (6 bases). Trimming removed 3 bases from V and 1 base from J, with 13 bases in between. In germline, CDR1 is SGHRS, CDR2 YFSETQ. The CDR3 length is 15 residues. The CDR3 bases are TGCGCCAGCAGCTCTGGGCAGGGGAGTAACTATGGCTACACCTTC. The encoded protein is CASSSGQGSNYGYTF. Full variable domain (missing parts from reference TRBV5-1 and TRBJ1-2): KAGVTQTPRYLIKTRGQQVTLSCSPISGHRSVSWYQQTPGQGLQFLFEYFSETQRNKGNFPGRFSGRQFSNSRSEMNVSTLELGDSALYLCASSSGQGSNYGYTFGSGTRLTVV.

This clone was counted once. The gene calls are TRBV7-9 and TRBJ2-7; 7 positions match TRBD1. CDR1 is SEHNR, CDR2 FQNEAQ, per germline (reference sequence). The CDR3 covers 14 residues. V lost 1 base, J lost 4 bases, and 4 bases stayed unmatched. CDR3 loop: CASSLVTGEYEQYF. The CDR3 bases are TGTGCCAGCAGCTTAGTTACAGGGGAATACGAGCAGTACTTC.

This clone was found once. The CDR3 nucleotides are TGTGCCAGCAGCGTAGGCCTAGCGGGAGGGCTGCGACAAGAGACCCAGTACTTC. It encodes CASSVGLAGGLRQETQYF. The V and J genes are TRBV9 and TRBJ2-5; 12 nucleotides match TRBD2. The CDR3 consists of 18 residues. CDR1 is SGDLS, CDR2 YYNGEE, per germline. J lost 2 bases, V lost 0 bases, and 8 bases had no gene match.

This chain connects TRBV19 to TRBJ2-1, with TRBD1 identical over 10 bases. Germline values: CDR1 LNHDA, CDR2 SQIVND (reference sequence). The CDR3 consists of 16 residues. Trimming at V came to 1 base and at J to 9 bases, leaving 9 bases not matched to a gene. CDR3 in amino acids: CASSIVSRQGASEQFF. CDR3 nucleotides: TGTGCCAGTAGTATAGTTAGTAGACAGGGGGCTAGTGAGCAGTTCTTC.

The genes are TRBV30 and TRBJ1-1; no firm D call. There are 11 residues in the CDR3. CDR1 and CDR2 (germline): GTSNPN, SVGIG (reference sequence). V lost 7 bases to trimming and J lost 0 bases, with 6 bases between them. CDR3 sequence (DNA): TGTGCCTCACACGTGAACACTGAAGCTTTCTTT. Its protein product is CASHVNTEAFF.

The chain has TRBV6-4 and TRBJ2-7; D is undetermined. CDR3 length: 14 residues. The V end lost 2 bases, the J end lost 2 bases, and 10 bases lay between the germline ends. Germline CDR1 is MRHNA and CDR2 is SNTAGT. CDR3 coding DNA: TGTGCCAGCAGTGACAAGTCTGTAGCCTACGAGCAGTACTTC. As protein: CASSDKSVAYEQYF.

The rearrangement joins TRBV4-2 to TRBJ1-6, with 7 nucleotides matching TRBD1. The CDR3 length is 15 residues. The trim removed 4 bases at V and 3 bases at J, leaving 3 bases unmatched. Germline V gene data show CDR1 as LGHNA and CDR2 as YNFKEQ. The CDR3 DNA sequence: TGTGCCAGCAGCCCGGGACAGTACTATAATTCACCCCTCCACTTT. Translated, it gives CASSPGQYYNSPLHF.

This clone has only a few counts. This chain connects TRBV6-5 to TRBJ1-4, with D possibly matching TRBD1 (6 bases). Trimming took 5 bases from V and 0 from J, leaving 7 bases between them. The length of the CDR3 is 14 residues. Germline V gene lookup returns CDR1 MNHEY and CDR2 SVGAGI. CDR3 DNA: TGTGCCAGCAGTCGACAGGCAACTAATGAAAAACTGTTTTTT. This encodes CASSRQATNEKLFF.